Sequencing of this TCR beta chain was carried out in a study of cytomegalovirus exposure and HLA in healthy donors (dated by TCRdb to about 2017). Regarding the research as a whole: An earlier analysis of approximately 590 of the donors reported approximately 300 Gb of sequence data and approximately 110 million unique TCR beta sequences from about 200 million T cells. Every repertoire in the discovery cohort had been generated on one and the same sequencing platform. A later genetic analysis took genome-wide SNP genotypes for about three fifths of the roughly 670 donors and used that subset as a discovery cohort. A separate validation cohort of roughly 120 different subjects was used in addition to the approximately 700-subject first cohort. To study patterns of TCR occurrence, a later analysis re-analyzed previously published TCR beta repertoires from several hundred donors and added high-resolution HLA genotyping. HLA typing covered class I and class II loci at four-digit resolution. The study profiled the T cell repertoires of 500 to 800 subjects by immunosequencing and related them to cytomegalovirus serostatus. Roughly 5 DR-DQ haplotypes were treated as single units for association and clustering because of strong linkage in the cohort. Typing coverage varied by locus: roughly 620-630 donors for A, B, C, DRB1 and DQB1; roughly 560 for DQA1; more than 600 for DPA1; 450 to 480 for DPB1. The genetic ancestry cluster associated with self-reported Caucasian donors included roughly four fifths of the 398 genotyped donors. To predict cytomegalovirus infection status, the study brought together high-throughput TCR immunosequencing, statistical association of individual TCRs with disease status, and machine learning. The aim of the study was to test whether cataloging public T cell receptors could identify signatures of past pathogen exposure. Among around 400 genotyped donors of the cohort, an average of about 240,000 unique TCR beta nucleotide sequences were sequenced per donor, about a sixth of them non-productive. Alongside the repertoire data, information on donor age, sex, ethnicity and CMV serostatus was compiled. In an earlier analysis of 587 of the donors, high-throughput TCR beta sequencing was used to judge whether each TCR beta V gene segment behaved as functional or pseudogenic. An early release covering roughly 640 HLA-typed donors comprised 300 to 350 gigabases of sequencing data and around 80 million unique TCR sequences. In the later analysis, no new phenotypic data were used to find candidate immune exposures; instead, reliance was placed on TCR beta sequences and their occurrence across donors.

A word on this clone: Its antigen is not yet known. Base qualities are not at hand, and no much larger clone is one base apart.

To prepare the library, the immunoSEQ multiplex PCR assay was applied. For the multiplex PCR, a mixture combining 60 forward primers for TCR Vbeta segments and 13 reverse primers for TCR Jbeta segments was used. The CDR3 region of rearranged TCR beta genes was amplified from genomic DNA with a multiplex PCR assay. The Illumina HiSeq System was used to sequence the amplified TCR beta libraries as 87-base-pair reads. The original pipeline was this. A later analysis counted approximately 74 million unique TCR beta chains across the 666 repertoires, and roughly 9.9 million of these chains were shared by at least two donors. Raw reads were error-corrected and collapsed into unique sequences by a nearest-neighbor algorithm in which closely related sequences were merged to remove PCR and sequencing errors. Alignment of CDR3 sequences to IMGT reference sequences was used to assign V, D and J gene segments. For a sequence to be retained, a match of at least six nucleotides was required to both a V gene segment and a J gene segment. Rearrangements were called productive when the CDR3 lacked stop codons and stayed in frame with V and J; all others were non-productive. CDR3 was defined by IMGT convention, running from the second conserved V-encoded cysteine to the conserved J-encoded phenylalanine. In an earlier analysis of more than 550 of the donors, sequences lacking an unambiguous match to a single V gene segment were excluded. In an earlier analysis of 587 of the donors, a V segment was called functional when productive rearrangements were above 56.7%, and segregating when the standard deviation between donors exceeded 5%. A statistical classification framework was built to diagnose cytomegalovirus status from the catalog of TCR beta chain sequences. In a later analysis, TCR nucleotide sequences were compared against IMGT/GENE-DB human TR gene sequences so that V and J genes could be assigned. In a later analysis, CDR3 sequences and most-parsimonious VDJ recombination scenarios were assigned using the TCRdist pipeline. In a later analysis, each TCR beta chain was defined by its CDR3 amino acid sequence together with its V-gene family, and reads without a unique V-gene family were excluded. A later analysis removed roughly 590 highly shared, low-generation-probability nucleotide sequences to deal with suspected cross-contamination and a sequencing artifact. A later analysis calculated a clonal expansion index for each public chain from normalized within-repertoire ranks of inferred template counts. In a later analysis, generation probabilities were computed with a VDJ recombination model fitted to out-of-frame rearrangements, and the resulting probabilities were checked against IGoR. In a later analysis, TCR-TCR, TCR-HLA and TCR-CMV co-occurrence was scored with hypergeometric tests, and a repertoire-size bias correction was applied to TCR pairs. To estimate false discovery rates, a later analysis permuted the HLA or CMV assignments 20 times. In a later analysis, co-occurring TCRs were grouped with DBSCAN, and TCRdist sequence similarity was added when clustering was performed within HLA-allele-positive subsets. Repertoires with fewer than 30,000 or more than 120,000 public chains were left out of co-occurrence clustering, as were four to six repertoires with anomalous nucleotide sharing. Imported from immuneACCESS, the table was reduced by TCRdb to in-frame sequences with V and J called. These copies leave out some clones; in studies compared against another copy, an unresolved V gene accounts for under half, and the cause of the remainder is not known. From that table come the V and J calls and clone size; the DNA was used to work out D and trimming. Here the sample has some 150,000 clones; 82% occur a single time. In total, the top ten clones hold about 6.4% of the sample.

The cohort comprised fewer than 700 healthy bone marrow donors. At the time of sampling, all cohort members were nominally healthy, though unrecorded immune exposures were likely present. The donor was CMV seropositive and belonged to the group of more than 250 seropositive cohort members. A peripheral blood sample was provided by each donor, and peripheral blood mononuclear cells were used for TCR beta sequencing. The Qiagen DNeasy Blood Extraction Kit was used to extract genomic DNA from the blood cell samples. Overall study outcomes, separate from this receptor: Most TCR sequences were seen in very few donors, while some public TCRs were found in many individuals. In a later analysis, the rate of TCR association differed among HLA loci, with DRB1 alleles having the most associated TCRs and HLA-C alleles having the fewest. The authors suggested that the approach could potentially be generalized to other disease states and immunological phenotypes. When HLA alleles, especially DR and DQ, strongly co-occurred, TCR associations were difficult to assign to individual alleles. At a false discovery rate of 0.05, a later analysis linked 16,000 or so TCR beta sequences to specific HLA alleles. Cytomegalovirus status was reported to be diagnosed by the classifier with high specificity and sensitivity in both the original and validation cohorts. The study listed 150 to 200 TCR beta chains as associated with cytomegalovirus. In an earlier analysis of roughly 500 of the donors, most TCR beta V segments appeared in productive rearrangements about 87% or about 30% of the time, broadly matching IMGT annotations. Three of the identified cytomegalovirus-associated TCR beta chains were confirmed in vitro to be specific for cytomegalovirus antigens. The presence/absence analyses assumed that sequencing depth was roughly uniform across donors, and that assumption may not be true. Because counts were too low, 15 to 20 rarely observed V segments, including chromosome 9 orphons, were excluded from the earlier analysis of fewer than 650 of the donors. The only immune exposure information available for the cohort was CMV serostatus. HLA typing was unavailable for some donors at each locus, so association tests used only the typed subset. The cohort was sequenced for TCR beta chains only, and without alpha or paired-chain data the features that could be detected were limited. A further reported finding was that TCR beta sequences accurately predicted the HLA-A and HLA-B alleles for most subjects in the first cohort. In a later analysis, several top co-occurrence clusters were reported to appear linked to parvovirus B19, influenza, CMV and Epstein-Barr virus. According to a later analysis, most CMV-associated TCR beta chains appeared to be HLA-restricted, and the HLA associations seemed to be driven largely by CMV exposure. A group of highly shared sequence variants was considered likely to be a technical artifact of the sequencing pipeline. A later analysis found that HLA-associated TCR beta chains were more clonally expanded and had lower generation probabilities than equally common non-associated chains. Linkage disequilibrium might explain the correlated functional status among segregating V segments, but an unknown experimental factor could not be excluded. In a later genetic analysis, fewer N-insertions in productive TCRs were reported among donors in an Asian-associated ancestry cluster than the roughly 700-donor mean. An association between a missense DCLRE1C variant and V-gene and J-gene trimming of TCR beta chains was found in a later genetic analysis and replicated in an independent cohort.

Sequenced input: PBMCs. This receptor was obtained from a woman in her fifties or sixties in good health and CMV-seropositive.

CDR3 loop: CASREGNGNTIYF. The sequence in DNA is TGTGCCAGCAGGGAGGGAAATGGAAACACCATATATTTT. The chain couples TRBV2 to TRBJ1-3, with the D gene too uncertain to name. As encoded in the germline V gene, CDR1 is SNHLY while CDR2 is FYNNEI. The CDR3 contains 13 residues, cysteine and phenylalanine counted. The only DNA kept is the CDR3, 39 bases in frame from the first base. At the junction V is shortened by 6 bases and J by 3 bases, with 9 bases in between. Joined to the reference TRBV2 and TRBJ1-3 proteins, this CDR3 gives the full variable domain: EPEVTQTPSHQVTQMGQEVILRCVPISNHLYFYWYRQILGQKVEFLVSFYNNEISEKSEIFDDQFSVERPDGSNFTLKIRSTKLEDSAMYFCASREGNGNTIYFGEGSWLTVV.